The 4 T cell receptor beta chains in this list originate from one sample, sequenced in a study of identical twins listed by TCRdb under 2016. Library method: 5' RACE. The listed sequencing device is Illumina HiSeq 2000. TCRdb reran the public reads through fastp at Q25 and MiXCR, keeping productive beta chains. CDR3 protein sequences are deduplicated, and each keeps its most common genes and DNA. Counted in this sample were around 490,000 distinct CDR3 sequences; 13% to 15% of them appeared once. The ten largest account for 0.35% to 0.45% of the sample. In addition, the sample was reused for a study of yellow fever vaccine responses in identical twins.

The sequenced sample was CD4+ T cells sorted from blood. The source of these receptors is a young woman in good health.

This clonotype occurred a few times. The chain is built from TRBV29-1 and TRBJ1-1, with 9 positions matching TRBD1. The CDR3 loop spans 12 amino acids. Trimming removed 7 bases from V and 5 bases from J; junction bases left unmatched: 5. Germline V gene lookup returns CDR1 SQVTM and CDR2 ANQGSEA. The CDR3 DNA reads as TGCAGCGGGCGACAGGGGGGGACTGAAGCTTTCTTT. It encodes CSGRQGGTEAFF.

The rearrangement uses TRBV28 and TRBJ2-7, with D unclear. V was shortened by 2 bases and J by 0 bases, with 8 bases between the two germline ends. Germline-derived CDR1 and CDR2 are MDHEN and SYDVKM. The length of the CDR3 is 14 residues. The CDR3 DNA is TGTGCCAGCAGTTTAGCGGAGCGCTCCTACGAGCAGTACTTC. Amino acids: CASSLAERSYEQYF.

The chain has TRBV7-7 and TRBJ2-1; 14 nucleotides line up with TRBD2. The CDR3 is made up of 15 amino acids. Germline V CDR1 and CDR2: SSHAT, FNYEAQ (reference sequence). Germline trimming cut 3 bases from V and 10 bases from J; bases unmatched to any gene: 5. In DNA, the CDR3 is TGTGCCAGCAGCTTGGGACTAGCGGGAGTAAAGGAGCAGTTCTTC. Translated, it gives CASSLGLAGVKEQFF.

This clonotype has a handful of counts. V usage is TRBV2 and J usage is TRBJ2-5; D is ambiguous. The CDR3 runs 13 residues. The V end lost 6 bases, the J end lost 2 bases, and 10 bases lay between the germline ends. Germline V gene data show CDR1 as SNHLY and CDR2 as FYNNEI. CDR3 region: CASRFGEQETQYF. For the CDR3, the DNA is TGTGCCAGCAGGTTTGGGGAACAAGAGACCCAGTACTTC.